This T cell receptor beta chain was captured by sequencing in a study of blood T cell repertoires in COVID-19. In the study overall: Sources were T cells, B-cell-depleted T cells, or PBMCs; the material itself was cDNA or gDNA.

Clones were read by immunoSEQ multiplex PCR, and TCRdb kept only the in-frame ones, dropping some. In the table there are over 90,000 clones, more than 80% of which are singletons. The CDR3 contains 16 residues. Trimming cost V 4 bases and J 4 bases; bases outside gene matches: 10. Germline CDR1 is SGHVT and CDR2 is SQSDAQ. Sequenced sample: peripheral blood. The sequence derives from a man aged 80 or over with COVID-19, enrolled during active disease. The chain has TRBV7-4 and TRBJ2-7, with 10 bases matching TRBD1. In nucleotides, the CDR3 is TGTGCCAGCAGCTCAGCCGGGACAGGGGTTTCGTACGAGCAGTACTTC. Translated: CASSSAGTGVSYEQYF.